Shown below are 32 T cell receptor beta chains from a single sample sequenced in a study of beta chain features in type 1 diabetes. Study-wide results and caveats: Type 1 diabetes patients showed a moderate but significant shortening of TCRB CDR3s in all four CD4+ subsets.

Their antigens remain unidentified. Investigators reverse transcribed all isolated RNA, so they sequenced expressed TCRB transcripts. TCRdb keeps only in-frame clones here, not all; method: immunoSEQ multiplex PCR. The repertoire holds hundreds of thousands of clones, with roughly 13% as singletons. The sequencing input was naive CD4+ T cells from blood. These receptors originate from a man aged 25-40 years with type 1 diabetes.

V is TRBV18 and J is TRBJ2-5; D ambiguous. The CDR3 is 13 amino acids. CDR1 and CDR2 (germline): KGHSH, LQKENI. Trimming stripped 5 bases from V and 1 base from J, with 8 bases between. The CDR3, as DNA: TGTGCCAGCTCAGCTCGAGCCCAAGAGACCCAGTACTTC. Residues: CASSARAQETQYF.

The chain employs TRBV4-3 and TRBJ2-1, with 9 bases matching TRBD2. There are 19 residues in the CDR3. From germline, CDR1 is LGHNA and CDR2 YSLEER. V was clipped by 0 bases and J by 0 bases; unmatched bases: 9. The CDR3, as DNA: TGCGCCAGCAGCCAAGATCATGGCGGGAGGGCGAGCTCCTACAATGAGCAGTTCTTC. Its protein product is CASSQDHGGRASSYNEQFF.

The chain joins TRBV20-1 to TRBJ2-5; maybe TRBD1 (6 bases). V was clipped by 5 bases and J by 5 bases, with 9 bases between them. The CDR3 is 11 residues long. Germline assignment: CDR1 DFQATT and CDR2 SNEGSKA (reference sequence). CDR3 in amino acids: CSAYRAETQYF. The CDR3 region has the DNA TGCAGTGCTTACAGGGCGGAGACCCAGTACTTC.

This sequence joins TRBV6-5 and TRBJ1-1; TRBD1 agrees at 12 bases. J gave up 11 bases and V 6 bases, and 10 bases lay outside the gene matches. The CDR3 length is 14 residues. Germline CDR1 MNHEY, CDR2 SVGAGI. CDR3 region: CASRSPGTGGPAFF. The CDR3 DNA sequence: TGTGCCAGCAGATCACCCGGGACAGGGGGCCCGGCTTTCTTT.

This chain joins TRBV28 and TRBJ2-5; TRBD2 matches 13 bases. The CDR3 has 15 residues. The ends lost 6 bases at V and 5 bases at J; junction bases unmatched: 6. Germline CDR1 and CDR2: MDHEN and SYDVKM. CDR3 residues: CASRSLTSGRETQYF. CDR3 sequence (DNA): TGTGCCAGCAGATCTCTGACTAGCGGGAGGGAGACCCAGTACTTC.

This clone turned up a few times. This chain connects TRBV11-2 to TRBJ2-1; possibly TRBD1 for D (5 bases). Germline lookup yields CDR1 SGHAT and CDR2 FQNNGV. This CDR3 contains 14 residues. V was shortened by 8 bases and J by 5 bases, with 16 bases between the two germline ends. Here the CDR3 reads CASSQTEINNEQFF. The CDR3 DNA reads TGTGCCAGCTCCCAGACAGAGATTAACAATGAGCAGTTCTTC.

This clone was seen a handful of times. The J gene is TRBJ2-7, the V gene TRBV19; TRBD2 agrees at 10 bases. The CDR3 consists of 15 residues. V shed 8 bases, J shed 1 base, and the junction held 8 bases outside the gene matches. Germline CDR1 is LNHDA and CDR2 is SQIVND (reference sequence). CDR3 sequence (DNA): TGTGCCAGTTCTATAGCGGGAGGACTTTCCTACGAGCAGTACTTC. It is translated as CASSIAGGLSYEQYF.

The chain uses TRBV19 and TRBJ1-5; D call uncertain. CDR1 LNHDA and CDR2 SQIVND come from the germline V gene (reference sequence). This CDR3 spans 15 amino acids. Trimming left V 1 base short and J 5 bases short, with 12 bases between. CDR3 DNA sequence: TGTGCCAGTAGTATAGGAGCACAGAGTTATCAGCCCCAGCATTTT. Encoded protein: CASSIGAQSYQPQHF.

Here the CDR3 DNA reads TGTGCCAGCAGCCGCCCAGCGGCCTCCTACAATGAGCAGTTCTTC. Protein: CASSRPAASYNEQFF. This chain uses TRBV4-2 with TRBJ2-1; a weak D match, TRBD2 (5 bases). The V and J ends lost 4 bases and 0 bases respectively, with 10 bases between them. Germline V gene sequence: CDR1 LGHNA, CDR2 YNFKEQ. This CDR3 is built from 15 residues.

In its sample, this clone was seen a few times. This chain uses TRBV7-9 with TRBJ1-1, with D perhaps matching TRBD1 (5 bases). Trimming cost V 5 bases and J 7 bases, with 11 bases left between them. Germline V lookup: CDR1 SEHNR, CDR2 FQNEAQ (reference sequence). CDR3 length equals 12 residues. The CDR3 DNA follows: TGTGCCAGCAGCCAATTGACAGTTGAAGCTTTCTTT. Its protein is CASSQLTVEAFF.

This chain uses TRBV19 with TRBJ2-2, with a tentative D call TRBD2 (6 bases). Between the trimmed V and J ends, which lost 8 bases and 2 bases, there was a span of 9 bases. This CDR3 is 13 amino acids long. The germline V gene has CDR1 LNHDA and CDR2 SQIVND (reference sequence). CDR3 loop: CASVAVNTGELFF. CDR3 in DNA: TGTGCCAGTGTAGCGGTAAACACCGGGGAGCTGTTTTTT.

The chain couples TRBV16 to TRBJ1-1; D gene ambiguous. CDR3 length: 14 amino acids. Germline CDR1 and CDR2: KGHSY and FQNENV. The V gene lost 0 bases and the J gene lost 4 bases, with 9 bases spanning the gap. Here the CDR3 DNA reads TGTGCCAGCAGCCAATCTGCGATGAGCACTGAAGCTTTCTTT. Encoded protein: CASSQSAMSTEAFF.

This clone was counted between two and nine times. The sample has other DNA sequences that encode this CDR3 too. This chain joins TRBV27 and TRBJ1-5, with 8 bases identical to TRBD1. V was pared by 5 bases and J by 3 bases, with 3 bases of the junction left unmatched. Germline loops: CDR1 MNHEY, CDR2 SMNVEV (reference sequence). The CDR3 has 14 residues. CDR3 sequence: CASSPDRANQPQHF. The CDR3 nucleotides are TGTGCCAGCAGTCCGGACAGGGCCAATCAGCCCCAGCATTTT.

About this clone: Compared with germline, one end of the junction differs, possibly owing to a read error. The V gene is TRBV19, the J gene TRBJ1-1; TRBD1 matches 9 bases. The CDR3 totals 12 residues. Germline V gene lookup returns CDR1 LNHDA and CDR2 SQIVND (reference sequence). This CDR3 reads CASDRGNAEAFF. CDR3 coding DNA: TGTGCCAGTGACAGGGGGAACGCTGAAGCTTTCTTT. The full variable domain, with the rest looked up from reference TRBV19 and TRBJ1-1, is DGGITQSPKYLFRKEGQNVTLSCEQNLNHDAMYWYRQDPGQGLRLIYYSQIVNDFQKGDIAEGYSVSREKKESFPLTVTSAQKNPTAFYLCASDRGNAEAFFGQGTRLTVV.

This clone turned up a few times. The chain carries TRBV6-5 and TRBJ1-2, with D tentatively TRBD1 (5 bases). The CDR3 contains 15 residues. Trimming left V 0 bases short and J 7 bases short, with 15 bases between. Germline V gene sequence: CDR1 MNHEY, CDR2 SVGAGI. The CDR3 spells CASSYSNQGPSGYTF. The CDR3 bases are TGTGCCAGCAGTTACTCTAATCAGGGCCCATCTGGCTACACCTTC.

V usage is TRBV5-1 and J usage is TRBJ2-5; 10 bases fit TRBD1. Germline lookup yields CDR1 SGHRS and CDR2 YFSETQ. There are 15 residues in the CDR3. V gave up 5 bases and J gave up 1 base; unmatched junction bases: 5. The CDR3 sequence is CASRSGTGVQETQYF. The CDR3 DNA reads TGCGCCAGCAGGTCCGGGACAGGGGTCCAAGAGACCCAGTACTTC.

This clone was recorded a few times. This chain connects TRBV6-6 to TRBJ2-4, with D maybe TRBD1 (5 bases). Germline V gene lookup returns CDR1 MNHNY and CDR2 SVGAGI (reference sequence). The CDR3 spans 15 residues. The V and J ends lost 5 bases and 0 bases respectively, with 11 bases between them. This CDR3 is CASSQGDGAKNIQYF. The CDR3 nucleotides read TGTGCCAGCAGTCAGGGTGATGGAGCCAAAAACATTCAGTACTTC.

This clone appeared a few times. The chain recombines TRBV19 with TRBJ2-1, with 9 nucleotides matching TRBD2. Trimming removed 4 bases from V and 4 bases from J; junction bases left unmatched: 5. The CDR3 consists of 15 residues. Germline V gene sequence: CDR1 LNHDA, CDR2 SQIVND (reference sequence). The CDR3 bases are TGTGCCAGTAGTAAGCCTAGCGGGGTTTACAATGAGCAGTTCTTC. Its translation: CASSKPSGVYNEQFF. The full variable domain, in which reference TRBV19 and TRBJ2-1 provide the parts outside the CDR3, is DGGITQSPKYLFRKEGQNVTLSCEQNLNHDAMYWYRQDPGQGLRLIYYSQIVNDFQKGDIAEGYSVSREKKESFPLTVTSAQKNPTAFYLCASSKPSGVYNEQFFGPGTRLTVL.

This clone has more than one count but fewer than ten. The chain employs TRBV10-3 and TRBJ2-1; 9 nucleotides line up with TRBD1. There are 14 residues in the CDR3. Germline values: CDR1 ENHRY, CDR2 SYGVKD. Trimming at V came to 5 bases and at J to 7 bases, leaving 6 bases not matched to a gene. CDR3 DNA sequence: TGTGCCATCAGTAGGACAGGGGAGTCGAATGAGCAGTTCTTC. The encoded protein is CAISRTGESNEQFF.

As concerns this clone: One junction end does not reproduce the germline sequence, and a read error may be involved. The chain carries TRBV7-9 and TRBJ2-1; 8 positions agree with TRBD1. The CDR3 sequence is 15 residues long. Germline V gives CDR1 SEHNR, CDR2 FQNEAQ (reference sequence). CDR3 DNA sequence: TGCGCCAGCAGCCTCGGGACAGGTCTCGACAATGAGCAGTTCTTC. Protein product: CASSLGTGLDNEQFF.

This sequence joins TRBV4-3 and TRBJ1-5; D is ambiguous. The CDR3 length is 18 residues. CDR1 and CDR2 from the germline V gene are LGHNA and YSLEER. Trimming shortened V by 0 bases and J by 5 bases, and 20 bases separated the two germline ends. This CDR3 is CASSQDLRGYDDYQPQHF. Here the CDR3 DNA reads TGCGCCAGCAGCCAAGACCTGCGGGGTTACGACGATTATCAGCCCCAGCATTTT.

The CDR3 loop reads CASMQGGTEAFF. The CDR3 nucleotides are TGTGCCAGCATGCAGGGAGGCACTGAAGCTTTCTTT. This rearrangement joins TRBV7-9 to TRBJ1-1; D perhaps matches TRBD1 (5 bases). Deletions cut 7 bases from V and 4 bases from J, with 10 bases between. In germline, CDR1 is SEHNR, CDR2 FQNEAQ (reference sequence). The CDR3 has 12 amino acids.

The chain uses TRBV7-2 and TRBJ2-1; TRBD2 aligns across 12 bases. Germline loops: CDR1 SGHTA, CDR2 FQGNSA. This CDR3 is 17 amino acids long. The ends lost 7 bases at V and 3 bases at J; junction bases unmatched: 10. The CDR3 sequence: CASKGASGRAHYNEQFF. The CDR3 DNA sequence: TGTGCCAGCAAAGGGGCTAGCGGGAGGGCTCACTACAATGAGCAGTTCTTC.

J is TRBJ1-2 and V is TRBV5-1; TRBD1 might be the D (6 bases). Germline V CDR1 and CDR2: SGHRS, YFSETQ. The ends were cut back, 4 bases at V and 7 bases at J, with 17 bases in the middle. CDR3 size: 14 residues. The CDR3, as DNA: TGCGCCAGCAGCCCCGGGTTCGGGGGGCTTGGCTACACCTTC. This encodes CASSPGFGGLGYTF.

The chain links TRBV7-8 to TRBJ2-1, with TRBD2 identical over 7 bases. Trimming at V came to 2 bases and at J to 10 bases, leaving 11 bases not matched to a gene. The CDR3 runs 15 residues. Germline lookup yields CDR1 SGHVS and CDR2 FQNEAQ. CDR3 residues: CASSLRRETLGEQFF. CDR3 nucleotide sequence: TGTGCCAGCAGCTTACGGCGGGAGACTCTGGGGGAGCAGTTCTTC. Full variable domain (rest looked up from reference TRBV7-8 and TRBJ2-1): GAGVSQSPRYKVAKRGQDVALRCDPISGHVSLFWYQQALGQGPEFLTYFQNEAQLDKSGLPSDRFFAERPEGSVSTLKIQRTQQEDSAVYLCASSLRRETLGEQFFGPGTRLTVL.

This clone has a handful of counts. The chain joins TRBV7-2 to TRBJ2-1; 8 bases are shared with TRBD1. V lost 4 bases to trimming and J lost 7 bases; unmatched junction nucleotides: 3. Germline V CDR1 and CDR2: SGHTA, FQGNSA. CDR3 length: 13 amino acids. As DNA, the CDR3 is TGTGCCAGCAGCTCTTACAGGGGGAATGAGCAGTTCTTC. It translates to CASSSYRGNEQFF.

The chain combines TRBV23-1 with TRBJ1-2, with D perhaps TRBD1 (5 bases). TRBV23-1 is an ORF for which the function is uncertain. Trimming took off 2 bases at V and 2 bases at J, with 18 bases between the two ends. The CDR3 is made up of 17 amino acids. The CDR3 DNA reads TGCGCCAGCAGTCAAAGCCCTCCACGACCAGGGAACTATGGCTACACCTTC. It is translated as CASSQSPPRPGNYGYTF.

The chain links TRBV15 to TRBJ1-3; unclear D gene. CDR1 is LNHNV and CDR2 is YYDKDF in the germline V gene (reference sequence). The CDR3 length is 16 residues. The germline V and J ends were trimmed by 0 bases and 2 bases, with 11 bases remaining between them. The DNA of the CDR3 is TGTGCCACCAGCAGAGATCTAATTCTAGCTGGAAACACCATATATTTT. Protein sequence: CATSRDLILAGNTIYF.

This clone was detected only a few times. The chain is built from TRBV18 and TRBJ2-4, with D perhaps matching TRBD1 (6 bases). The ends were cut back, 1 base at V and 1 base at J, with 14 bases in the middle. Germline V gives CDR1 KGHSH, CDR2 LQKENI. The CDR3 is made up of 17 amino acids. CDR3 protein: CASSPLGWGLAKNIQYF. DNA for the CDR3: TGTGCCAGCTCACCACTCGGATGGGGGCTGGCCAAAAACATTCAGTACTTC.

This clone was counted a few times. The rearrangement joins TRBV21-1 to TRBJ2-3; the D call of TRBD2 is as the table states it, not checked on the DNA. TRBV21-1 is tagged as a pseudogene. The CDR3 is 15 residues long. The CDR3 spells CASSKTGGSTDTQYF. For the CDR3, the DNA is TGTGCCAGCAGCAAAACTGGCGGGAGCACAGATACGCAGTATTTT.

The V call is TRBV23-1, the J call TRBJ1-3; D is perhaps TRBD1 (6 bases). TRBV23-1 falls under the ORF class, with uncertain function. Trimming stripped 7 bases from V and 5 bases from J, with 12 bases between. The CDR3 is 13 amino acids. The CDR3, as DNA: TGCGCCAGCACCCGGCAGGGGAGAAACACCATATATTTT. Residues: CASTRQGRNTIYF.

This clone was detected a few times. The chain employs TRBV11-2 and TRBJ2-1, with no clear D. The V end was cut by 1 base, the J end by 12 bases, with 19 bases between. From germline, CDR1 is SGHAT and CDR2 FQNNGV. The CDR3 runs 15 residues. The CDR3 coding sequence is TGTGCCAGCAGCTTAGCGCCTTGGGCAGAAAAGATGCAGTTCTTC. Amino acids: CASSLAPWAEKMQFF.